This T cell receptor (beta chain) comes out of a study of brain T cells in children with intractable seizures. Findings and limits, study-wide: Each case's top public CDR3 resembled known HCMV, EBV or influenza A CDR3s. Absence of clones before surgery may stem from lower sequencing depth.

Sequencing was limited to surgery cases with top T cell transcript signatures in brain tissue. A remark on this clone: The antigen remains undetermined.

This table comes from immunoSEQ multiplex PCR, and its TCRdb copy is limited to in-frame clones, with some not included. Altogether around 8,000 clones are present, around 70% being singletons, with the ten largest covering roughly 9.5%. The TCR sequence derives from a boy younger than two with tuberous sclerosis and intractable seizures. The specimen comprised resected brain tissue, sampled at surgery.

CDR3 loop: CASSQEARHLPQETQYF. The CDR3 bases are TGCGCCAGCAGCCAAGAGGCCAGACATTTGCCCCAAGAGACCCAGTACTTC. The chain uses TRBV4-1 and TRBJ2-5; D gene uncertain. The CDR3 is 17 amino acids. Trimming removed 0 bases from V and 1 base from J, with 15 bases in between. CDR1 is MGHRA and CDR2 is YSYEKL in the germline V gene.